A selection of T cell receptor beta chains follows, all from one sample in a study of CD8 T cells in ankylosing spondylitis. TCRdb reprocessed the 5' RACE reads via MiXCR and lists one record per CDR3 protein. The repertoire holds more than 400,000 distinct CDR3 sequences, roughly 5.2% seen once, with 3% to 4% in the top ten. The sequenced sample was blood, either unsorted or a sorted T cell fraction (not recorded which). These receptors were obtained from a male donor with ankylosing spondylitis. Each CDR3 is given with its conserved first and last residue. D genes are given only for firm matches. Not every row has a clone size; where given, it reads once, few, many or a size class.

V	J	D	size	DNA	CDR3
TRBV24-1	TRBJ2-3	NA	many	TGTGCCACCAGTGATTGGCGGCGCACAGATACGCAGTATTTT	CATSDWRRTDTQYF
TRBV20-1	TRBJ1-6	NA	NA	TGCAGTGCAGCACAAACCTATAATTCACCCCTCCACTTT	CSAAQTYNSPLHF
TRBV7-2	TRBJ2-2	TRBD1	NA	TGTGCCAGCAGCACCCGACAGGGGTTCACCGGGGAGCTGTTTTTT	CASSTRQGFTGELFF
TRBV6-2/TRBV6-3	TRBJ2-1	TRBD2	many	TGTGCCAGCAGGCTCTCGGGGGGGCCCGGCAATGAGCAGTTCTTC	CASRLSGGPGNEQFF
TRBV28	TRBJ2-4	NA	few	TGTGCCAGCAGTTTATTCAGTTTGCTAGCCAAAAACATTCAGTACTTC	CASSLFSLLAKNIQYF
TRBV28	TRBJ2-7	TRBD2	NA	TGTGCCAGCAGTTTATTGACTAGCGGGAGGGGAAAGCAGTACTTC	CASSLLTSGRGKQYF
TRBV5-1	TRBJ2-3	NA	NA	TGCGCCAGCAGCTTGAACCCACGGGGACCAGATACGCAGTATTTT	CASSLNPRGPDTQYF
TRBV28	TRBJ2-2	NA	NA	TGTGCCAGCAGTTTATTTCGGCTATCGGCGAACACCGGGGAGCTGTTTTTT	CASSLFRLSANTGELFF
TRBV30	TRBJ2-1	TRBD1	few	TGTGCCTGGAGTGGTACTAGGACAGGGGGAGGGGGTGAGCAGTTCTTC	CAWSGTRTGGGGEQFF
TRBV6-5	TRBJ1-2	TRBD1	many	TGTGCCAGCAGGCCGACAGGGTGGGGCTACACCTTC	CASRPTGWGYTF
TRBV13	TRBJ1-2	NA	few	TGTGCCAGCAGCCGATCAGGGTCAGGCTACACCTTC	CASSRSGSGYTF
TRBV20-1	TRBJ2-3	TRBD2	many	TGCAGTGCTAATGCTATAGCGGGGGGCACAGATACGCAGTATTTT	CSANAIAGGTDTQYF
TRBV5-1	TRBJ2-2	NA	NA	TGCGCCAGCAGCTTGTCCAGGGGTAGCACCGGGGAGCTGTTTTTT	CASSLSRGSTGELFF
TRBV5-1	TRBJ2-1	NA	many	TGCGCCAGCAGCAAGGAAGTTTCCTACAATGAGCAGTTCTTC	CASSKEVSYNEQFF
TRBV5-1	TRBJ2-7	TRBD2	NA	TGCGCCAGCAGCCCGGGGACTATTGACTCCTACGAGCAGTACTTC	CASSPGTIDSYEQYF
TRBV25-1	TRBJ2-4	NA	many	TGTGCCAGCAGCGCACTCCCGGGGGACGAAAACATTCAGTACTTC	CASSALPGDENIQYF
TRBV7-2	TRBJ2-7	NA	many	TGTGCCAGCAGCTTAGTATGGGACTCCTACGAGCAGTACTTC	CASSLVWDSYEQYF
TRBV12-3/TRBV12-4	TRBJ1-1	TRBD1	many	TGTGCCAGCACCCCCGGGACAGTAATCACTGAAGCTTTCTTT	CASTPGTVITEAFF
TRBV18	TRBJ2-1	NA	many	TGTGCCAGCTCACCTACGACTACCCATGAGCAGTTCTTC	CASSPTTTHEQFF
TRBV4-2	TRBJ1-4	TRBD1	many	TGTGCCAGCAGCCATGCCACAGGGGAGGCTAATGAAAAACTGTTTTTT	CASSHATGEANEKLFF
TRBV5-8	TRBJ2-2	NA	NA	TGTGCCAGCGGCCCCAGGAGCTCCTACACCGGGGAGCTGTTTTTT	CASGPRSSYTGELFF
TRBV7-9	TRBJ1-1	TRBD1	many	TGTGCCAGCAGCTTTGCAGGGACAGTAGAAGCTTTCTTT	CASSFAGTVEAFF
TRBV5-1	TRBJ2-2	NA	many	TGCGCCAGCAGCTTCGGGTTGAACACCGGGGAGCTGTTTTTT	CASSFGLNTGELFF
TRBV5-1	TRBJ2-1	TRBD2	many	TGCGCCAGCAGCTTACGTCCCGGGACTAGCGGGTTCAAGTGGCAGTTCTTC	CASSLRPGTSGFKWQFF
TRBV6-5	TRBJ1-2	NA	many	TGTGCCATCCTAGGCGGGGAGGGAGGCTACACCTTC	CAILGGEGGYTF
TRBV7-2	TRBJ1-2	NA	many	TGTGCCAGCAGTCGTAGGACTAGGGGGTCCAACTATGGCTACACCTTC	CASSRRTRGSNYGYTF
TRBV6-1	TRBJ1-1	TRBD1	few	TGTGCCAGCAGCTTTCGGGGCAGGGGGCGAAGAGGCACTGAAGCTTTCTTT	CASSFRGRGRRGTEAFF